The 30 T cell receptor beta chains in this list originate from one sample, sequenced in a study of T cell changes during pregnancy in multiple sclerosis. The assay was immunoSEQ multiplex PCR, and TCRdb's table has in-frame clones only and misses some. The sample contains fewer than 75,000 clones, roughly 90% of which appear only once. The source was CD8+ T cells from peripheral blood mononuclear cells, collected before pregnancy. The receptors here all came from a female donor with multiple sclerosis, enrolled in a pregnancy study.

The J gene is TRBJ2-3, the V gene TRBV9; weak D call: TRBD1 (6 bases). The CDR3 has 14 amino acids. Germline CDR1 and CDR2: SGDLS and YYNGEE. With 0 bases removed from V and 9 bases from J, the gap between germline ends came to 14 bases. CDR3 sequence (DNA): TGTGCCAGCAGCGTAGCTAGGGGGAAGGACACGCAGTATTTT. The encoded protein is CASSVARGKDTQYF.

The V call is TRBV6-5, the J call TRBJ1-3, with a possible D match to TRBD1 (5 bases). V lost 6 bases and J lost 9, with 18 bases in between. The germline V gene has CDR1 MNHEY and CDR2 SVGAGI. The CDR3 spans 14 residues. CDR3 loop: CASSRDSQVGTIYF. CDR3 nucleotides: TGTGCCAGCAGCCGAGACAGTCAGGTTGGCACCATATATTTT.

This chain links TRBV9 with TRBJ1-4, with TRBD1 matching 7 bases. The J segment lost 8 bases and the V segment lost 3 bases, leaving 4 bases of the junction unmatched. The CDR3 has 13 amino acids. Germline CDR1 is SGDLS and CDR2 is YYNGEE. The CDR3 loop is CASSARGREKLFF. The CDR3 DNA reads TGTGCCAGCAGCGCCAGGGGGAGGGAAAAACTGTTTTTT.

The chain recombines TRBV29-1 with TRBJ2-1, with 9 positions matching TRBD2. The CDR3 is made up of 15 amino acids. Per the germline V gene, CDR1 is SQVTM and CDR2 is ANQGSEA. V gave up 3 bases and J gave up 9 bases; unmatched junction bases: 12. CDR3 nucleotides: TGCAGCGTTGAGGTTCCCGCGGGGGGGCAAATTGAGCAGTTCTTC. It specifies CSVEVPAGGQIEQFF.

This clone was seen only once. The DNA of the CDR3 is TGTGCCAGCAGTGAATGGACAGGGGACGAGCAGTACTTC. Translation: CASSEWTGDEQYF. The chain uses TRBV6-1 and TRBJ2-7; the match to TRBD1 covers 9 bases. From germline, CDR1 is MNHNS and CDR2 SASEGT. The CDR3 contains 13 residues. Trimming took 2 bases from V and 5 from J; bases not matched to a gene: 1.

The chain has TRBV5-6 and TRBJ2-7, with TRBD1 matching 7 bases. CDR1 and CDR2 from the germline V gene are SGHDT and YYEEEE. Unmatched junction bases numbered 6, after V lost 3 bases and J lost 0 bases. The CDR3 extends over 15 amino acids. CDR3 in amino acids: CASSSRDSPSYEQYF. The CDR3 nucleotides read TGTGCCAGCAGCTCCCGGGACAGCCCCTCCTACGAGCAGTACTTC.

For the CDR3, the DNA is TGCAGCGTTGACAGACAGGGGGCAGAAGACTATGGCTACACCTTC. Its translation: CSVDRQGAEDYGYTF. The chain employs TRBV29-1 and TRBJ1-2, with TRBD1 matching over 10 bases. The CDR3 has 15 residues. Trimming took 3 bases from V and 3 from J; bases not matched to a gene: 7. Germline CDR1 reads SQVTM; CDR2 reads ANQGSEA.

The chain is built from TRBV29-1 and TRBJ2-3; weak D call: TRBD1 (5 bases). The V gene's germline CDR1 is SQVTM and CDR2 ANQGSEA. This CDR3 is built from 14 residues. V was shortened by 2 bases and J by 1 base, with 10 bases between the two germline ends. In DNA form, the CDR3 reads TGCAGCGTTGAAATTGGGGCGGGCACAGATACGCAGTATTTT. Residues: CSVEIGAGTDTQYF.

This clone was seen a handful of times. The chain is built from TRBV27 and TRBJ1-1; no definite D call. The germline V gene encodes CDR1 MNHEY and CDR2 SMNVEV (reference sequence). Trimming pared 4 bases from V and 0 bases from J, leaving 6 bases between. CDR3 size: 13 residues. CDR3 loop: CASSSTLNTEAFF. The CDR3, as DNA: TGTGCCAGCAGTTCCACACTGAACACTGAAGCTTTCTTT.

The chain joins TRBV19 to TRBJ2-3, with 11 bases that match TRBD2. CDR1 and CDR2 (germline): LNHDA, SQIVND (reference sequence). Trimming took 5 bases from V and 4 from J; bases not matched to a gene: 8. The length of the CDR3 is 16 residues. CDR3 DNA: TGTGCCAGTAGTTTGCTGGCTAGCGGGGGGCCAGATACGCAGTATTTT. This translates into CASSLLASGGPDTQYF.

CDR3 sequence: CASSATGSSYEQYF. The CDR3 DNA is TGTGCCAGCAGCGCGACAGGGAGCTCCTACGAGCAGTACTTC. V is TRBV5-4 and J is TRBJ2-7; 7 positions agree with TRBD1. The CDR3 sequence is 14 residues long. Trimming took 4 bases from V and 0 from J; bases not matched to a gene: 4. Germline values: CDR1 SGHNT, CDR2 YYREEE (reference sequence).

This chain connects TRBV28 to TRBJ1-1; no clear D gene. This CDR3 contains 13 residues. Germline-derived CDR1 and CDR2 are MDHEN and SYDVKM. V lost 3 bases to trimming and J lost 0 bases, with 5 bases between them. The chain's CDR3 is CASSFPMNTEAFF. The CDR3, as DNA: TGTGCCAGCAGTTTCCCCATGAACACTGAAGCTTTCTTT.

The V call is TRBV5-6, the J call TRBJ1-1; D call uncertain. Germline loops: CDR1 SGHDT, CDR2 YYEEEE. V lost 5 bases, J lost 5 bases, and 16 bases lay in between. CDR3 length: 14 residues. The CDR3 is CASRPLTGITEAFF. DNA for the CDR3: TGTGCCAGCAGGCCCCTTACGGGGATAACTGAAGCTTTCTTT.

This chain uses TRBV15 with TRBJ1-3, with TRBD1 matching over 8 bases. J was trimmed by 2 bases and V by 3 bases; bases with no gene match: 3. The CDR3 has 15 residues. Germline CDR1 LNHNV, CDR2 YYDKDF (reference sequence). The DNA for the CDR3 is TGTGCCACCAGCAGTTACAGGGGGGCTGGAAACACCATATATTTT. It codes for CATSSYRGAGNTIYF. The whole variable domain, remainder taken from reference TRBV15 and TRBJ1-3, is DAMVIQNPRYQVTQFGKPVTLSCSQTLNHNVMYWYQQKSSQAPKLLFHYYDKDFNNEADTPDNFQSRRPNTSFCFLDIRSPGLGDTAMYLCATSSYRGAGNTIYFGEGSWLTVV.

J is TRBJ1-1 and V is TRBV5-4, with 7 bases matching TRBD1. V lost 3 bases, J lost 4 bases, and 12 bases stayed unmatched. The germline V gene has CDR1 SGHNT and CDR2 YYREEE (reference sequence). This CDR3 is 16 amino acids long. Here the CDR3 reads CASSSGTATGSTEAFF. Here the CDR3 DNA reads TGTGCCAGCAGCTCCGGGACAGCCACAGGTAGCACTGAAGCTTTCTTT.

This chain uses TRBV19 with TRBJ1-3; D is perhaps TRBD1 (6 bases). In germline, CDR1 is LNHDA, CDR2 SQIVND (reference sequence). This CDR3 spans 13 amino acids. V was shortened by 8 bases and J by 0 bases, with 8 bases between the two germline ends. The CDR3 DNA follows: TGTGCCAGTCGGACAGCCTCTGGAAACACCATATATTTT. This sequence encodes CASRTASGNTIYF.

The V call is TRBV2, the J call TRBJ1-4, with TRBD1 matching 11 bases. The germline V gene has CDR1 SNHLY and CDR2 FYNNEI. This CDR3 contains 16 residues. V trimming: 6 bases; J trimming: 5 bases; junction bases outside the gene matches: 8. CDR3 sequence (DNA): TGTGCCAGCAGCGTAGGACAGGGGGCTAGGAATGAAAAACTGTTTTTT. Translating gives CASSVGQGARNEKLFF.

This rearrangement joins TRBV19 to TRBJ2-7; possible D gene TRBD2, 6 bases. The V gene's germline CDR1 is LNHDA and CDR2 SQIVND (reference sequence). This CDR3 comprises 14 residues. Trimming took off 3 bases at V and 3 bases at J, with 12 bases between the two ends. CDR3 in DNA: TGTGCCAGTAGTATCTCGGGGGAAAACTACGAGCAGTACTTC. This codes for CASSISGENYEQYF.

V gene TRBV7-9 combines with J gene TRBJ1-2, with 7 positions matching TRBD1. V lost 3 bases, J lost 6 bases, and 4 bases stayed unmatched. This CDR3 spans 13 amino acids. Germline CDR1 and CDR2: SEHNR and FQNEAQ (reference sequence). CDR3 loop: CASSFRGGNGYTF. The CDR3, as DNA: TGTGCCAGCAGCTTTCGAGGGGGCAATGGCTACACCTTC.

The count of this clone is one. V usage is TRBV4-1 and J usage is TRBJ2-5; 7 bases align to TRBD1. V was pared by 1 base and J by 4 bases, with 15 bases of the junction left unmatched. Germline CDR1 is MGHRA and CDR2 is YSYEKL. The CDR3 is 18 amino acids. The CDR3, as DNA: TGCGCCAGCAGCCAAGGAGGGGGCTACAGGGCTGGGGCAGAGACCCAGTACTTC. The encoded protein is CASSQGGGYRAGAETQYF.

This clone was found once. The chain carries TRBV19 and TRBJ1-2; TRBD1 is a possible D gene (6 bases). Trimming took 6 bases from V and 2 from J, leaving 13 bases between them. Germline V lookup: CDR1 LNHDA, CDR2 SQIVND (reference sequence). CDR3 length: 14 residues. The CDR3 is CASSVTGTNYGYTF. The CDR3 DNA sequence: TGTGCCAGTAGCGTTACCGGGACAAACTATGGCTACACCTTC.

The rearrangement uses TRBV6-5 and TRBJ1-1, with D uncertain. The V end was cut by 2 bases, the J end by 7 bases, with 8 bases between. Germline values: CDR1 MNHEY, CDR2 SVGAGI. CDR3 length equals 12 residues. This CDR3 is CASSYGGGEAFF. Here the CDR3 DNA reads TGTGCCAGCAGTTACGGCGGCGGTGAAGCTTTCTTT.

The chain combines TRBV7-6 with TRBJ1-1; D is unclear. The length of the CDR3 is 17 residues. Germline CDR1 is SGHVS and CDR2 is FNYEAQ. V was clipped by 0 bases and J by 4 bases, with 18 bases between them. The CDR3 region has the DNA TGTGCCAGCAGCTTAGCCCCTGGGTCAGCGGTGGGCACTGAAGCTTTCTTT. Amino acids: CASSLAPGSAVGTEAFF.

The chain recombines TRBV7-9 with TRBJ2-1; D is undetermined. With 1 base removed from V and 12 bases from J, the gap between germline ends came to 10 bases. The CDR3 length is 12 residues. The germline V gene encodes CDR1 SEHNR and CDR2 FQNEAQ (reference sequence). CDR3 sequence reads: CASSLVVAAQFF. CDR3 coding DNA: TGTGCCAGCAGCTTAGTTGTGGCTGCGCAGTTCTTC. The whole variable domain, remainder taken from reference TRBV7-9 and TRBJ2-1, is DTGVSQNPRHKITKRGQNVTFRCDPISEHNRLYWYRQTLGQGPEFLTYFQNEAQLEKSRLLSDRFSAERPKGSFSTLEIQRTEQGDSAMYLCASSLVVAAQFFGPGTRLTVL.

The chain couples TRBV19 to TRBJ2-1; 8 nucleotides align to TRBD2. The V gene's germline CDR1 is LNHDA and CDR2 SQIVND (reference sequence). This CDR3 is 15 amino acids long. J lost 5 bases, V lost 1 base, and 4 bases had no gene match. CDR3 loop: CASSIVRGANNEQFF. The CDR3 nucleotides are TGTGCCAGTAGTATAGTGCGGGGGGCGAACAATGAGCAGTTCTTC.

The chain recombines TRBV7-9 with TRBJ1-4; D perhaps matches TRBD1 (5 bases). Trimming took off 4 bases at V and 4 bases at J, with 13 bases between the two ends. CDR1 SEHNR and CDR2 FQNEAQ come from the germline V gene (reference sequence). This CDR3 region has 15 residues. CDR3 coding DNA: TGTGCCAGCAGCTCAATGACAGACCTTAATGAAAAACTGTTTTTT. Protein sequence: CASSSMTDLNEKLFF.

The chain carries TRBV7-3 and TRBJ2-1, with D maybe TRBD1 (5 bases). Trimming removed 2 bases from V and 5 bases from J, with 7 bases in between. CDR3 length: 13 amino acids. Germline lookup yields CDR1 SGHTA and CDR2 FQGTGA. The CDR3, as DNA: TGTGCCAGCAGCTTAGCAGGGCACAATGAGCAGTTCTTC. Its translation: CASSLAGHNEQFF.

The rearrangement joins TRBV5-1 to TRBJ2-3, with 9 positions matching TRBD2. The CDR3 consists of 16 residues. Germline CDR1 reads SGHRS; CDR2 reads YFSETQ. Germline trimming cut 7 bases from V and 1 base from J; bases unmatched to any gene: 10. CDR3 DNA sequence: TGCGCCAGCGCCCTTGGCGCGGGAGGGGGCACAGATACGCAGTATTTT. Its translation is CASALGAGGGTDTQYF.

The rearrangement joins TRBV7-9 to TRBJ1-2; D remains ambiguous. V dropped 4 bases and J dropped 8 bases, with 20 bases sitting between them. Germline V gene data show CDR1 as SEHNR and CDR2 as FQNEAQ (reference sequence). The CDR3 runs 15 residues. For the CDR3, the DNA is TGTGCCAGCAGCTCAGCTGAGGCGGCGTCGTGGGGCTACACCTTC. It specifies CASSSAEAASWGYTF.

Remarks on this clone: A read error may produce the germline difference seen at one junction end. The V call is TRBV13, the J call TRBJ1-1; 8 nucleotides align to TRBD1. CDR3 length: 14 amino acids. CDR1 is PRHDT, CDR2 FYEKMQ, per germline (reference sequence). Written as DNA, the CDR3 is TGTGCCAGCACCTTAGACAGGGGAGGCACTGAAGCTTTCTTT. This codes for CASTLDRGGTEAFF.